These T cell receptor beta chains were read from a single sample in a study of cytomegalovirus exposure and HLA in healthy donors. Sequencing used immunoSEQ multiplex PCR; TCRdb keeps in-frame clones, though not all of them. The sample has about 93,000 clones, 77% seen once. Sequenced: PBMCs. These receptors came from a boy aged 5-17 years in good health and CMV-seronegative. The CDR3 runs from the conserved cysteine through the conserved F or W. A D gene is named only where the DNA matches it firmly. Clone size is not always given. Where it is, it says once, few, many or a class for expanded clones.

CASVEEQGARTEAFF | TGTGCCAGCGTCGAAGAACAGGGGGCGCGGACTGAAGCTTTCTTT | TRBD1 | TRBJ1-1 | TRBV2 | .
CAISEFKGDTQYF | TGTGCCATCAGTGAGTTTAAGGGGGATACGCAGTATTTT | . | TRBJ2-3 | TRBV10-3 | .
CASSPDRNNSPLHF | TGCGCCAGCAGCCCCGACAGAAATAATTCACCCCTCCACTTT | . | TRBJ1-6 | TRBV10-1 | .
CATSATGGYGYTF | TGTGCCACCAGCGCTACAGGGGGATATGGCTACACCTTC | TRBD1 | TRBJ1-2 | TRBV15 | .
CASSTGTGGNNEQFF | TGTGCCAGCAGTACCGGGACAGGGGGTAACAATGAGCAGTTCTTC | TRBD1 | TRBJ2-1 | TRBV6-1 | .
CASSSSGLRNQPQHF | TGTGCCAGCAGTTCATCAGGGCTACGCAATCAGCCCCAGCATTTT | . | TRBJ1-5 | TRBV28 | once
CASTTSGAPSNTGELFF | TGTGCCAGCACCACTAGCGGAGCCCCCTCGAACACCGGGGAGCTGTTTTTT | TRBD2 | TRBJ2-2 | TRBV9 | .
CASSLESGQGYVEQYF | TGTGCCAGCAGCTTAGAATCCGGACAGGGTTACGTCGAGCAGTACTTC | TRBD1 | TRBJ2-7 | TRBV7-2 | .
CASSLGTGGSPLHF | TGTGCCAGCAGCTTAGGGACAGGGGGATCACCCCTCCACTTT | TRBD1 | TRBJ1-6 | TRBV5-6 | .
CASSQGPLGLTGYEAFF | TGCGCCAGCAGCCAAGGCCCTTTAGGGCTGACAGGGTATGAAGCTTTCTTT | TRBD1 | TRBJ1-1 | TRBV4-3 | few
CASPLAGGPNEQFF | TGTGCCAGCCCCCTAGCGGGGGGCCCCAATGAGCAGTTCTTC | TRBD2 | TRBJ2-1 | TRBV7-2 | .
CASSYSRQSTGELFF | TGTGCCAGCAGTTACTCGCGACAGTCCACCGGGGAGCTGTTTTTT | . | TRBJ2-2 | TRBV6-5 | .
CASSQDQGNTDTQYF | TGCGCCAGCAGCCAAGATCAGGGGAACACAGATACGCAGTATTTT | . | TRBJ2-3 | TRBV4-1 | .
CASSLATPTDTQYF | TGTGCCAGCAGCTTAGCTACTCCCACAGATACGCAGTATTTT | . | TRBJ2-3 | TRBV13 | .
CASSLHQGDQPQHF | TGTGCCAGCAGCTTACATCAGGGGGATCAGCCCCAGCATTTT | TRBD1 | TRBJ1-5 | TRBV7-2 | once
CRRQLYEQYF | TGCAGGCGACAGTTATACGAGCAGTACTTC | . | TRBJ2-7 | TRBV20-1 | .
CASSLAAGNQPQHF | TGTGCCAGCAGCTTAGCGGCAGGGAATCAGCCCCAGCATTTT | . | TRBJ1-5 | TRBV7-6 | .
CASSEQGAGANVLTF | TGTGCCAGCAGTGAACAGGGGGCTGGGGCCAACGTCCTGACTTTC | TRBD1 | TRBJ2-6 | TRBV6-1 | medium-sized
CASSQGLAGGPHEQYF | TGTGCCAGCAGCCAAGGGTTAGCGGGAGGGCCCCACGAGCAGTACTTC | TRBD2 | TRBJ2-7 | TRBV14 | .
CASSFSGTSSYEQYF | TGTGCCAGCAGCTTTAGCGGGACGAGCTCCTACGAGCAGTACTTC | TRBD2 | TRBJ2-7 | TRBV7-2 | .
CATSRGEGQPQHF | TGTGCCACCTCTCGGGGGGAGGGGCAGCCCCAGCATTTT | . | TRBJ1-5 | TRBV5-4 | few
CASSQAVVNTEAFF | TGCGCCAGCAGCCAAGCCGTTGTGAACACTGAAGCTTTCTTT | . | TRBJ1-1 | TRBV4-3 | .
CASLRDFDSNQPQHF | TGTGCCAGCCTCCGGGACTTCGATAGCAATCAGCCCCAGCATTTT | . | TRBJ1-5 | TRBV6-1 | .
CASSYSRDSYEQYF | TGTGCCAGCAGTTACTCGAGGGACAGTTACGAGCAGTACTTC | TRBD1 | TRBJ2-7 | TRBV6-5 | few
CASSEIRVGNTIYF | TGTGCCAGCAGTGAAATCAGGGTTGGAAACACCATATATTTT | . | TRBJ1-3 | TRBV6-1 | .
CAWSRTGADTGELFF | TGTGCCTGGAGCAGGACAGGGGCGGACACCGGGGAGCTGTTTTTT | TRBD1 | TRBJ2-2 | TRBV30 | .
CAISKQGDNQPQHF | TGTGCCATCAGTAAACAGGGGGACAATCAGCCCCAGCATTTT | TRBD1 | TRBJ1-5 | TRBV10-3 | .
CASSYSGEGLGDGYTF | TGTGCCAGCAGTTACTCTGGGGAGGGGTTAGGAGATGGCTACACCTTC | . | TRBJ1-2 | TRBV6-5 | .
CASSPRGSSYNEQFF | TGTGCCAGCAGTCCACGGGGGAGCTCCTACAATGAGCAGTTCTTC | . | TRBJ2-1 | TRBV6-5 | .
CAWSLGQGDEKLFF | TGTGCCTGGAGTTTGGGACAGGGGGATGAAAAACTGTTTTTT | TRBD1 | TRBJ1-4 | TRBV30 | .
CASSQGTAGGGTGELFF | TGCGCCAGCAGCCAAGGGACAGCGGGAGGGGGAACCGGGGAGCTGTTTTTT | TRBD2 | TRBJ2-2 | TRBV4-1 | .
CASSLEREDEQYF | TGTGCCAGCAGCTTAGAGCGGGAGGACGAGCAGTACTTC | TRBD2 | TRBJ2-7 | TRBV7-6 | .
CASSGTAYSNQPQHF | TGTGCCAGCAGTGGGACAGCCTATAGCAATCAGCCCCAGCATTTT | TRBD1 | TRBJ1-5 | TRBV7-2 | .
CSVAKGLGTEAFF | TGCAGCGTTGCAAAGGGACTAGGCACTGAAGCTTTCTTT | . | TRBJ1-1 | TRBV29-1 | .
CASSTLNTEAFF | TGTGCCAGTAGTACTCTTAACACTGAAGCTTTCTTT | . | TRBJ1-1 | TRBV19 | .
CASSTQGQGLLF | TGTGCCAGCAGTACACAGGGACAGGGGTTACTCTTC | TRBD1 | TRBJ2-1 | TRBV6-5 | few
CASSHRGQGETQYF | TGTGCCAGCAGCCACAGGGGCCAGGGAGAGACCCAGTACTTC | TRBD1 | TRBJ2-5 | TRBV7-2 | .
CASSPRQGGQPQHF | TGTGCCAGCAGTCCCAGACAGGGGGGTCAGCCCCAGCATTTT | TRBD1 | TRBJ1-5 | TRBV2 | .
CASSPFPQTGTEAFF | TGTGCCAGCAGTCCCTTCCCTCAAACGGGGACTGAAGCTTTCTTT | . | TRBJ1-1 | TRBV28 | .
CASSPGRGHLNEQFF | TGTGCCAGCAGCCCCGGGAGAGGACACCTCAATGAGCAGTTCTTC | . | TRBJ2-1 | TRBV28 | .
CAWSVLADYNEQFF | TGTGCCTGGAGTGTACTAGCAGACTACAATGAGCAGTTCTTC | . | TRBJ2-1 | TRBV30 | .
CASSFSRTGPNQPQHF | TGTGCCAGCAGTTTTTCCCGGACAGGGCCCAACCAGCCCCAGCATTTT | TRBD1 | TRBJ1-5 | TRBV28 | .
CAWSPLAGGPYEQYF | TGTGCCTGGAGCCCACTGGCGGGAGGGCCCTACGAGCAGTACTTC | TRBD2 | TRBJ2-7 | TRBV30 | .
CAISESGGRIHQETQYF | TGTGCCATCAGTGAGTCGGGGGGGAGGATACACCAAGAGACCCAGTACTTC | TRBD2 | TRBJ2-5 | TRBV10-3 | .
CASSPTGTGNYEQYF | TGTGCCAGCAGCCCGACCGGGACAGGGAATTACGAGCAGTACTTC | TRBD1 | TRBJ2-7 | TRBV7-3 | few